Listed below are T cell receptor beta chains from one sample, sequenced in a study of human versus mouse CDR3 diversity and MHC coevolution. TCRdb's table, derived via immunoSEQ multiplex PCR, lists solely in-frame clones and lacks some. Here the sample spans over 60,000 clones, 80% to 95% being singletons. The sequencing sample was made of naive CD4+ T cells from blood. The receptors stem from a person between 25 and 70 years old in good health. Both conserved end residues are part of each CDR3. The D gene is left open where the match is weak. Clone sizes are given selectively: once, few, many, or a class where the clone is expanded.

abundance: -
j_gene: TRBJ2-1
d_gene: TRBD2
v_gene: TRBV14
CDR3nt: TGTGCCAGCAGCCAAACTAGCGGGAAATACAATGAGCAGTTCTTC
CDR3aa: CASSQTSGKYNEQFF

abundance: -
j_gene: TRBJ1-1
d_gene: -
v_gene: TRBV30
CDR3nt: TGTGCCTGGCAAACCCAAGGGGGGAACACTGAAGCTTTCTTT
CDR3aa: CAWQTQGGNTEAFF

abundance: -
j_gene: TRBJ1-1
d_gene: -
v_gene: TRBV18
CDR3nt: TGTGCCAGCTCCCTTATGGGAGACCTAGAAGCTTTCTTT
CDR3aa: CASSLMGDLEAFF

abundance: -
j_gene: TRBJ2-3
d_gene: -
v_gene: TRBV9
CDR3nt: TGTGCCAGCAGCGTAGGAGGGACAACAAGCACAGATACGCAGTATTTT
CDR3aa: CASSVGGTTSTDTQYF

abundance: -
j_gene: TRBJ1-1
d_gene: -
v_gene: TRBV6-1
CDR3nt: TGTGCCAGCAGTGAAGGTATTAACACTGAAGCTTTCTTT
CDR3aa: CASSEGINTEAFF

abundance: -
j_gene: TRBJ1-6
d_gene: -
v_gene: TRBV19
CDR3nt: TGTGCCAGTAGAGACGGAGCCACGGGCTATAATTCACCCCTCCACTTT
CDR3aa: CASRDGATGYNSPLHF

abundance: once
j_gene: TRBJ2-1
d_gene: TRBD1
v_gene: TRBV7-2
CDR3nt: TGTGCCAGCAGCACGAGGACAGGGGGCTACAATGAGCAGTTCTTC
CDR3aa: CASSTRTGGYNEQFF

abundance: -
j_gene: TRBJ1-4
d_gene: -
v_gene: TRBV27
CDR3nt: TGTGCCAGCAGTTTAATCGGGGCAACTAATGAAAAACTGTTTTTT
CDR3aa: CASSLIGATNEKLFF

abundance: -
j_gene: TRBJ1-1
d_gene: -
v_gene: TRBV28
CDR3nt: TGTGCCAGCAGCCTGGGAGTAGGAGAAGCTTTCTTT
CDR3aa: CASSLGVGEAFF

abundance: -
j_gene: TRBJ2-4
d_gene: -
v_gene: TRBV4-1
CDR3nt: TGCGCCAGCAGCCAAGAAGGACTCTCAGCCAAAAACATTCAGTACTTC
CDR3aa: CASSQEGLSAKNIQYF

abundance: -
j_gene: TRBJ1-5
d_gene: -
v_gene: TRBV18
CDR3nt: TGTGCCAGCTCCGAACCCGACCTAGGCAATCAGCCCCAGCATTTT
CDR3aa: CASSEPDLGNQPQHF

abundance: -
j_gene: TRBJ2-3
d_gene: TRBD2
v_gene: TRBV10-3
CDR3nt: TGTGCCATCAGTGCGCTAGCGGGGGTTAGCACAGATACGCAGTATTTT
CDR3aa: CAISALAGVSTDTQYF

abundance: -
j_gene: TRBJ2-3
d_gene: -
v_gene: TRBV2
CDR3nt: TGTGCCAGCAGCATGGGGCGTTTGACAGATACGCAGTATTTT
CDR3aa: CASSMGRLTDTQYF

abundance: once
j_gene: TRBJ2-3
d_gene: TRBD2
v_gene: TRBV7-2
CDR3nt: TGTGCCAGCAGCTTCAGGGCGGGAGGGGGCTGGGGTAGCACAGATACGCAGTATTTT
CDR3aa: CASSFRAGGGWGSTDTQYF

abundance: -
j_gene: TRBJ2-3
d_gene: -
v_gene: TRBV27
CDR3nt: TGTGCCAGCAGTTCACGCCCTACAGCAGATACGCAGTATTTT
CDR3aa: CASSSRPTADTQYF

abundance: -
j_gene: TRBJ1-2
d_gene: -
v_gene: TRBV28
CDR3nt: TGTGCCAGCAGTTTATCTGCGCCTGGCTACACCTTC
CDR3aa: CASSLSAPGYTF

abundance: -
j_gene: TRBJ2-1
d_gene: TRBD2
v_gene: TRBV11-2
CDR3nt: TGTGCCAGCAGCCCCCGAAGTAGCGGGAGCTACAATGAGCAGTTCTTC
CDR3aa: CASSPRSSGSYNEQFF

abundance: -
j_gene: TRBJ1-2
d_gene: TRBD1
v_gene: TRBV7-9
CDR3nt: TGTGCCAGCAGCCCCAAGACAGGGGGCTATGGATACTATGGCTACACCTTC
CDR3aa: CASSPKTGGYGYYGYTF

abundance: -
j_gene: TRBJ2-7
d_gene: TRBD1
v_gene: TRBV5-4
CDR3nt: TGTGCCAGCAGCTTGGAAAAAACCGGGACAGGGGGCCGCGAGCAGTACTTC
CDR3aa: CASSLEKTGTGGREQYF

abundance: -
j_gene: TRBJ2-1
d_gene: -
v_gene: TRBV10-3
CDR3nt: TGTGCCATCAGACCCGGGATGAGCTCCTACAATGAGCAGTTCTTC
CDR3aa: CAIRPGMSSYNEQFF

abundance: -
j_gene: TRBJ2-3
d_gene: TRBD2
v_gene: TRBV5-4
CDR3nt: TGTGCCAGCAGCTTGGCCGCGGGGGGGTTCACAGATACGCAGTATTTT
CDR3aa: CASSLAAGGFTDTQYF

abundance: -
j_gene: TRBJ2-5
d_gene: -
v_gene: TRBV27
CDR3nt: TGTGCCAGCAGTTTATCAGACAGCTTAGGGACCCAGTACTTC
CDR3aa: CASSLSDSLGTQYF

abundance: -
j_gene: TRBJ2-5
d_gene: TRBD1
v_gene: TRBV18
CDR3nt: TGTGCCAGCTCAACGACGGACAGGGGAGAGACCCAGTACTTC
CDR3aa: CASSTTDRGETQYF

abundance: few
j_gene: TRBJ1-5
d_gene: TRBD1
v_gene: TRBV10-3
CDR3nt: TGTGCCATCAGTGAGTCGAAATACGGGACAGGAGGGCCTAGCAATCAGCCCCAGCATTTT
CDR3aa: CAISESKYGTGGPSNQPQHF

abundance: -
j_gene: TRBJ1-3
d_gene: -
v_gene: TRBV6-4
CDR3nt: TGTGCCAGCAGTGACTCGGGCAGGGAAGGAAACACCATATATTTT
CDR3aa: CASSDSGREGNTIYF